These 20 T cell receptor beta chains were all obtained from the same sample, sequenced in a study of blood T cell repertoires in COVID-19. Assay used: immunoSEQ multiplex PCR; TCRdb lists only in-frame clones, some missing. The sample yields more than 45,000 clones, 90% seen once. The material sequenced was peripheral blood. The receptors originated from a man aged 65 to 79 with acute or convalescent COVID-19.

The chain has TRBV29-1 and TRBJ2-3, with a possible D match to TRBD1 (6 bases). Germline loops: CDR1 SQVTM, CDR2 ANQGSEA. Between the trimmed V and J ends, which lost 0 bases and 1 base, there was a span of 8 bases. The CDR3 consists of 14 residues. The CDR3, as DNA: TGCAGCGTTGAAGAACAGGGAGGCACAGATACGCAGTATTTT. Translating gives CSVEEQGGTDTQYF.

The CDR3 region has the DNA TGTGCCAGCAGCCCCCCTCTTGACAGGGCCTACAATGAGCAGTTCTTC. Translating it yields CASSPPLDRAYNEQFF. The chain is built from TRBV7-9 and TRBJ2-1; 7 nucleotides match TRBD1. Germline values: CDR1 SEHNR, CDR2 FQNEAQ (reference sequence). The CDR3 totals 16 residues. With V trimmed by 5 bases and J by 2 bases, 9 bases remained unmatched. Together with reference TRBV7-9 and TRBJ2-1, the CDR3 gives the full variable domain: DTGVSQNPRHKITKRGQNVTFRCDPISEHNRLYWYRQTLGQGPEFLTYFQNEAQLEKSRLLSDRFSAERPKGSFSTLEIQRTEQGDSAMYLCASSPPLDRAYNEQFFGPGTRLTVL.

The chain is built from TRBV27 and TRBJ2-5; TRBD1 might be the D (6 bases). CDR1 MNHEY and CDR2 SMNVEV come from the germline V gene (reference sequence). The V end lost 6 bases, the J end lost 0 bases, and 23 bases lay between the germline ends. The CDR3 has 18 residues. The CDR3 region is CASSPYSGQTKYQETQYF. The CDR3, as DNA: TGTGCCAGCAGCCCCTACTCCGGACAGACGAAGTACCAAGAGACCCAGTACTTC.

V gene TRBV4-2 combines with J gene TRBJ1-6; 9 bases align to TRBD1. The junction had 2 bases not matched to a gene; V was cut back by 4 bases and J by 7 bases. Germline assignment: CDR1 LGHNA and CDR2 YNFKEQ. The CDR3 loop spans 14 amino acids. CDR3 in DNA: TGTGCCAGCAGCCTAGGACAGGGGAATTCACCCCTCCACTTT. Translating gives CASSLGQGNSPLHF.

The chain combines TRBV18 with TRBJ1-6; no firm D call. This CDR3 is built from 14 residues. Trimming cost V 3 bases and J 7 bases, with 10 bases left between them. The germline gives CDR1 KGHSH, CDR2 LQKENI. The chain's CDR3 is CASSPDTQNSPLHF. The CDR3 DNA reads as TGTGCCAGCTCACCCGACACTCAGAATTCACCCCTCCACTTT.

The chain recombines TRBV11-2 with TRBJ2-5; D possibly corresponds to TRBD1 (5 bases). This CDR3 region has 14 residues. Trimming removed 5 bases at V and 0 bases at J, with 10 bases between. CDR1 SGHAT and CDR2 FQNNGV come from the germline V gene. CDR3 DNA: TGTGCCAGCAGCAAGACAGCTTACCAAGAGACCCAGTACTTC. It is translated as CASSKTAYQETQYF.

The chain carries TRBV10-3 and TRBJ1-1; a possible D gene is TRBD1 (6 bases). Deletions cut 7 bases from V and 5 bases from J, with 20 bases between. The germline CDR1 and CDR2 sequences are ENHRY and SYGVKD. CDR3 size: 15 residues. The CDR3 here is CAITDRSGAETEAFF. DNA for the CDR3: TGTGCCATCACTGACAGGAGCGGGGCCGAGACTGAAGCTTTCTTT.

The chain recombines TRBV7-2 with TRBJ2-7; TRBD1 might be the D (6 bases). Deletions cut 3 bases from V and 2 bases from J, with 11 bases between. CDR3 size: 14 residues. Germline CDR1 is SGHTA and CDR2 is FQGNSA. DNA of the CDR3: TGTGCCAGCAGCTTCGACAGGCAGACCTACGAGCAGTACTTC. Translated: CASSFDRQTYEQYF.

V and J are TRBV30 and TRBJ1-6; 7 bases are shared with TRBD1. The ends lost 5 bases at V and 9 bases at J; junction bases unmatched: 13. The CDR3 length is 15 residues. Germline CDR1 is GTSNPN and CDR2 is SVGIG (reference sequence). This CDR3 is CAWEDTGTAVSPLHF. CDR3 coding DNA: TGTGCCTGGGAGGATACCGGGACAGCAGTTTCACCCCTCCACTTT.

V gene TRBV7-6 combines with J gene TRBJ2-7; a weak D match, TRBD2 (6 bases). Germline assignment: CDR1 SGHVS and CDR2 FNYEAQ. Trimming left V 1 base short and J 4 bases short, with 17 bases between. The CDR3 has 16 residues. For the CDR3, the DNA is TGTGCCAGCAGCTTAGACGGGGGAAGGGGCCTTTACGAGCAGTACTTC. Its protein product is CASSLDGGRGLYEQYF.

The chain is built from TRBV5-1 and TRBJ1-4, with a weak D call TRBD1 (6 bases). The CDR3 is 16 residues long. Trimming took 1 base from V and 7 from J, leaving 17 bases between them. In germline, CDR1 is SGHRS, CDR2 YFSETQ. CDR3 in amino acids: CASSLRGLGQIEKLFF. Written as DNA, the CDR3 is TGCGCCAGCAGCTTGAGGGGGTTAGGGCAGATTGAAAAACTGTTTTTT. The variable domain in full, completed from reference TRBV5-1 and TRBJ1-4, reads KAGVTQTPRYLIKTRGQQVTLSCSPISGHRSVSWYQQTPGQGLQFLFEYFSETQRNKGNFPGRFSGRQFSNSRSEMNVSTLELGDSALYLCASSLRGLGQIEKLFFGSGTQLSVL.

This chain connects TRBV5-4 to TRBJ1-1, with a tentative D call TRBD1 (6 bases). Deletions cut 2 bases from V and 7 bases from J, with 9 bases between. Germline V gene sequence: CDR1 SGHNT, CDR2 YYREEE (reference sequence). There are 12 residues in the CDR3. Here the CDR3 reads CASSLRQDEAFF. DNA for the CDR3: TGTGCCAGCAGCTTACGACAGGATGAAGCTTTCTTT.

V and J are TRBV5-8 and TRBJ2-7, with 7 bases identical to TRBD1. The CDR3 runs to 15 residues. V gave up 1 base and J gave up 5 bases; unmatched junction bases: 9. CDR1 is SGHTS, CDR2 YDEGEE, per germline. The CDR3 spells CASSLRQGDYDEQYF. CDR3 in DNA: TGTGCCAGCAGCTTGAGGCAGGGGGATTATGACGAGCAGTACTTC.

This clone was detected only once. The gene calls are TRBV14 and TRBJ2-3; D not certain. The germline V gene has CDR1 SGHDN and CDR2 FVKESK. The ends were cut back, 0 bases at V and 2 bases at J, with 9 bases in the middle. CDR3 length: 15 residues. CDR3 region: CASSQENSPTDTQYF. The CDR3 nucleotides read TGTGCCAGCAGCCAAGAAAACAGTCCCACAGATACGCAGTATTTT.

CDR3 bases: TGTGCCAGCAGCTTAGGGACAGGGGGTTACCTAATGAACACTGAAGCTTTCTTT. As protein: CASSLGTGGYLMNTEAFF. The chain recombines TRBV7-9 with TRBJ1-1; 10 bases agree with TRBD1. Losses at the gene ends were 1 base for V and 0 bases for J; bases not matched to a gene: 8. The CDR3 length is 18 residues. Germline-derived CDR1 and CDR2 are SEHNR and FQNEAQ (reference sequence).

The gene calls are TRBV7-2 and TRBJ2-3; TRBD1 agrees at 12 bases. This CDR3 has 16 amino acids. V lost 4 bases and J lost 8; bases outside the gene matches: 10. CDR1 SGHTA and CDR2 FQGNSA come from the germline V gene. Here the CDR3 DNA reads TGTGCCAGCAGCTCCGTTGGGACAGGGGGCGAGTCTACGCAGTATTTT. It translates to CASSSVGTGGESTQYF.

The V gene is TRBV19, the J gene TRBJ1-2; D ambiguous. The germline gives CDR1 LNHDA, CDR2 SQIVND (reference sequence). The CDR3 totals 12 residues. V was clipped by 10 bases and J by 4 bases, with 13 bases between them. The CDR3 is CATSELSYGYTF. The CDR3, as DNA: TGTGCCACCTCCGAGCTAAGCTATGGCTACACCTTC. Full variable domain (remainder filled in from reference TRBV19 and TRBJ1-2): DGGITQSPKYLFRKEGQNVTLSCEQNLNHDAMYWYRQDPGQGLRLIYYSQIVNDFQKGDIAEGYSVSREKKESFPLTVTSAQKNPTAFYLCATSELSYGYTFGSGTRLTVV.

The chain combines TRBV7-8 with TRBJ1-6; D may be TRBD1 (6 bases). Germline lookup yields CDR1 SGHVS and CDR2 FQNEAQ. The CDR3 sequence is 14 residues long. The ends were cut back, 5 bases at V and 7 bases at J, with 12 bases in the middle. DNA of the CDR3: TGTGCCAGCAGCCACGGACAGCTAAATTCACCCCTCCACTTT. It yields the protein CASSHGQLNSPLHF.

The DNA for the CDR3 is TGTGCCAGCAGCTTAGCCGGGCTAGCTTACAATGAGCAGTTCTTC. The encoded protein is CASSLAGLAYNEQFF. This chain joins TRBV7-6 and TRBJ2-1, with D perhaps TRBD2 (5 bases). Trimming cost V 0 bases and J 4 bases, with 10 bases left between them. This CDR3 has 15 residues. From germline, CDR1 is SGHVS and CDR2 FNYEAQ.

The chain joins TRBV30 to TRBJ1-4; D uncertain. The CDR3 extends over 15 amino acids. V was trimmed by 0 bases and J by 0 bases, leaving 8 bases between them. Germline V gene lookup returns CDR1 GTSNPN and CDR2 SVGIG (reference sequence). The CDR3 DNA sequence: TGTGCCTGGAGTGTAAAAGCTCCAACTAATGAAAAACTGTTTTTT. Translation gives CAWSVKAPTNEKLFF.